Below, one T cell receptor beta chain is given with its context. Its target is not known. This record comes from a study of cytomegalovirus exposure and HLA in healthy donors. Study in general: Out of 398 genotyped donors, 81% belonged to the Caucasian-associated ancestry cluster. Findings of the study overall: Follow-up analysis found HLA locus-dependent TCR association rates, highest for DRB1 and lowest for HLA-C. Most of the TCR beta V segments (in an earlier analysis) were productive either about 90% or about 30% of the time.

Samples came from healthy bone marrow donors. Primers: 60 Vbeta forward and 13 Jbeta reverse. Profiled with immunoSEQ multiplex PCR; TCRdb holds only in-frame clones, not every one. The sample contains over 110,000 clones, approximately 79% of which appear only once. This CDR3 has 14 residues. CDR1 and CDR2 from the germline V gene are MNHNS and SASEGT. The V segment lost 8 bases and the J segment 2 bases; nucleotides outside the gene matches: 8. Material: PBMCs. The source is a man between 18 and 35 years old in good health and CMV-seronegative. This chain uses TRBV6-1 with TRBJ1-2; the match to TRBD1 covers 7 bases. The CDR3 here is CASGLTGTNYGYTF. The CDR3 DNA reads TGTGCCAGCGGGCTGACAGGGACGAACTATGGCTACACCTTC.